Sequencing of this T cell receptor beta chain was carried out in a study of blood T cell repertoires in COVID-19. Study context: Sources were T cells, B-cell-depleted T cells, or PBMCs; the material itself was cDNA or gDNA.

Data came from immunoSEQ multiplex PCR; TCRdb stores just in-frame clones and leaves some out. Of roughly 150,000 clones listed, around 79% are singletons. The V end lost 4 bases, the J end lost 0 bases, and 10 bases lay between the germline ends. This CDR3 has 15 amino acids. Per the germline V gene, CDR1 is SGHVS and CDR2 is FQNEAQ. Each participant's cohort was designated according to participant-reported clinical history. The V and J genes are TRBV7-8 and TRBJ1-3; D is ambiguous. The receptor comes from a woman between 65 and 79 years old in a cohort exposed to, infected with or recovered from COVID-19 (not recorded which). Sequenced input: PBMCs or T cells enriched from blood (not recorded which). For the CDR3, the DNA is TGTGCCAGCAGCTCGGGAATCAACTCTGGAAACACCATATATTTT. This translates into CASSSGINSGNTIYF.